The clone carrying this TCR beta chain showed up just a few times. Antigen unknown. This sample was included in a study of beta chain features in type 1 diabetes. About the research overall: Summed over all samples, the examined sorted cells came to 85 million to 140 million.

CDR1 SGHTA and CDR2 FQGNSA come from the germline V gene. Trimming took off 5 bases at V and 2 bases at J, with 9 bases between the two ends. The CDR3 has 13 amino acids. The study reverse transcribed the entire isolated RNA, so it sequenced expressed TCRB transcripts. Measured with immunoSEQ multiplex PCR; TCRdb has only the in-frame clones, and not every one. This sample has 150,000 to 180,000 clones, with 8.5% to 14% found just once. Study results and limitations: Short templates might get an advantage during PCR, and this would be equal in patients and controls. HLA influence on TCRB rearrangement stayed unresolved here.

The V and J genes are TRBV7-2 and TRBJ1-2; D gene unclear. The specimen was central memory CD4+ T cells from blood. The source is a man younger than 35 in good health. CDR3 in amino acids: CASSGGSNYGYTF. The CDR3 bases are TGTGCCAGCAGCGGCGGGTCGAACTATGGCTACACCTTC.